The 29 T cell receptor beta chains given below trace back to one sample, sequenced in a study of beta chain features in type 1 diabetes. Notes on the study in general: Shorter TCRB CDR3s, moderately but significantly so, were found in Type 1 diabetes patients in all four CD4+ subsets.

The entirety of the isolated RNA underwent reverse transcription, so expressed TCRB transcripts were sequenced. Assay used: immunoSEQ multiplex PCR; TCRdb lists only in-frame clones, some missing. The data show around 100,000 clones, under 30% seen once. Antigens of these TCRs are unknown. Sequences were obtained from central memory CD4+ T cells from blood. Receptor source: a woman aged 18-29 years with type 1 diabetes.

A few counts support this clone. This rearrangement joins TRBV6-5 to TRBJ2-1; 8 bases are a match to TRBD2. Germline trimming cut 2 bases from V and 4 bases from J; bases unmatched to any gene: 7. This CDR3 spans 16 amino acids. Germline lookup yields CDR1 MNHEY and CDR2 SVGAGI. The chain's CDR3 is CASSYARASGYNEQFF. In nucleotides, the CDR3 is TGTGCCAGCAGTTACGCTCGGGCTAGCGGGTACAATGAGCAGTTCTTC.

This rearrangement joins TRBV5-1 to TRBJ1-4; D is ambiguous. V was pared by 0 bases and J by 5 bases, with 11 bases between. This CDR3 has 15 amino acids. CDR1 and CDR2 (germline): SGHRS, YFSETQ. In DNA, the CDR3 is TGCGCCAGCAGCTTGGGCGGGTCGGAAAATGAAAAACTGTTTTTT. Its protein is CASSLGGSENEKLFF.

The rearrangement uses TRBV5-1 and TRBJ1-1; D ambiguous. This CDR3 spans 13 amino acids. Germline-derived CDR1 and CDR2 are SGHRS and YFSETQ. V was trimmed by 0 bases and J by 1 base, leaving 4 bases between them. The CDR3 coding sequence is TGCGCCAGCAGCTTGGTAAAGAACACTGAAGCTTTCTTT. It is translated as CASSLVKNTEAFF.

V is TRBV28 and J is TRBJ2-3; no firm D call. Germline V gene lookup returns CDR1 MDHEN and CDR2 SYDVKM. The V end was cut by 4 bases, the J end by 0 bases, with 5 bases between. CDR3 size: 13 residues. Written as DNA, the CDR3 is TGTGCCAGCAGTTCTGGCAGCACAGATACGCAGTATTTT. It specifies CASSSGSTDTQYF.

The CDR3 nucleotides read TGTGCCAGCAGCGAATCAGGGGCGGATACGCAGTATTTT. This sequence encodes CASSESGADTQYF. This rearrangement joins TRBV9 to TRBJ2-3, with D tentatively TRBD1 (6 bases). Trimming removed 3 bases from V and 6 bases from J, with 11 bases in between. The germline CDR1 and CDR2 sequences are SGDLS and YYNGEE. This CDR3 contains 13 residues. Based on the CDR3 plus reference TRBV9 and TRBJ2-3, the full variable domain is DSGVTQTPKHLITATGQRVTLRCSPRSGDLSVYWYQQSLDQGLQFLIQYYNGEERAKGNILERFSAQQFPDLHSELNLSSLELGDSALYFCASSESGADTQYFGPGTRLTVL.

This clone appeared a few times. The chain links TRBV5-1 to TRBJ1-1, with D perhaps matching TRBD1 (6 bases). CDR1 and CDR2 (germline): SGHRS, YFSETQ. This CDR3 spans 13 amino acids. Trimming removed 4 bases at V and 2 bases at J, with 9 bases between. The CDR3 sequence is CASSETGNTEAFF. CDR3 DNA: TGCGCCAGCAGCGAGACAGGAAACACTGAAGCTTTCTTT.

This chain joins TRBV12-2 and TRBJ1-4. TRBV12-2 is given as a pseudogene. The CDR3 consists of 17 residues. As DNA, the CDR3 is TGTGCAAGTCGCGACCGGACGGGGAACTCAACTAATGAAAAACTGTTTTTT. Its translation is CASRDRTGNSTNEKLFF.

There are a few counts of this clone. The rearrangement uses TRBV19 and TRBJ2-3; 8 bases map to TRBD2. The CDR3 totals 16 residues. V shed 3 bases and J 6 bases; nucleotides not matched to a gene: 11. Germline loops: CDR1 LNHDA, CDR2 SQIVND (reference sequence). The CDR3 region has the DNA TGTGCCAGTAGTATCGGCCGGGAGGGCCTACGGGATACGCAGTATTTT. Encoded protein: CASSIGREGLRDTQYF.

The chain recombines TRBV18 with TRBJ2-4; D gene uncertain. This CDR3 has 15 residues. Germline lookup yields CDR1 KGHSH and CDR2 LQKENI. V dropped 0 bases and J dropped 7 bases, with 13 bases sitting between them. The DNA of the CDR3 is TGTGCCAGCTCACCACCGCGGCAGCAGTACAACATTCAGTACTTC. Translation: CASSPPRQQYNIQYF.

This clone was counted only a few times. The rearrangement joins TRBV6-5 to TRBJ2-2; 7 bases line up with TRBD1. Germline CDR1 reads MNHEY; CDR2 reads SVGAGI. V lost 5 bases, J lost 6 bases, and 6 bases stayed unmatched. The CDR3 has 14 amino acids. The CDR3 here is CASSLGTVPGELFF. The CDR3 DNA sequence: TGTGCCAGCAGTCTAGGGACAGTCCCCGGGGAGCTGTTTTTT.

The chain joins TRBV7-8 to TRBJ1-1; D possibly corresponds to TRBD1 (5 bases). CDR3 length: 15 amino acids. In germline, CDR1 is SGHVS, CDR2 FQNEAQ. Trimming took 0 bases from V and 2 from J, leaving 10 bases between them. The CDR3 region has the DNA TGTGCCAGCAGCTTAGCCGGGGGGGGTAACACTGAAGCTTTCTTT. As protein: CASSLAGGGNTEAFF.

The rearrangement uses TRBV9 and TRBJ2-3; D unclear. This CDR3 region has 15 residues. Germline loops: CDR1 SGDLS, CDR2 YYNGEE. Trimming took off 0 bases at V and 0 bases at J, with 8 bases between the two ends. CDR3 amino acids: CASSVAPQSTDTQYF. The CDR3 DNA follows: TGTGCCAGCAGCGTAGCTCCACAGAGCACAGATACGCAGTATTTT.

The V gene is TRBV5-1, the J gene TRBJ2-5; 7 nucleotides match TRBD1. Germline trimming cut 2 bases from V and 2 bases from J; bases unmatched to any gene: 6. CDR1 and CDR2 (germline): SGHRS, YFSETQ. The CDR3 runs 15 residues. Here the CDR3 DNA reads TGCGCCAGCAGCTTACAGGGGAGCCGACAAGAGACCCAGTACTTC. It is translated as CASSLQGSRQETQYF. The full variable domain, in which reference TRBV5-1 and TRBJ2-5 provide the parts outside the CDR3, is KAGVTQTPRYLIKTRGQQVTLSCSPISGHRSVSWYQQTPGQGLQFLFEYFSETQRNKGNFPGRFSGRQFSNSRSEMNVSTLELGDSALYLCASSLQGSRQETQYFGPGTRLLVL.

The J gene is TRBJ1-1, the V gene TRBV7-2, with 7 bases aligning to TRBD1. V lost 5 bases, J lost 3 bases, and 6 bases stayed unmatched. CDR3 length: 14 amino acids. Germline lookup yields CDR1 SGHTA and CDR2 FQGNSA. Written as DNA, the CDR3 is TGTGCCAGCAGCCTCCGACAGGGTGACACTGAAGCTTTCTTT. It yields the protein CASSLRQGDTEAFF.

In its sample, this clone was seen a few times. The chain recombines TRBV4-2 with TRBJ2-7; 13 positions agree with TRBD2. CDR3 size: 15 residues. Trimming took 4 bases from V and 3 from J; bases not matched to a gene: 3. Germline assignment: CDR1 LGHNA and CDR2 YNFKEQ. Written as DNA, the CDR3 is TGTGCCAGCAGCCTCGGGACTAGCGGGAACTACGAGCAGTACTTC. This gives the protein CASSLGTSGNYEQYF.

The chain recombines TRBV7-9 with TRBJ1-2; D unclear. CDR1 SEHNR and CDR2 FQNEAQ come from the germline V gene (reference sequence). With 1 base removed from V and 1 base from J, the gap between germline ends came to 4 bases. The CDR3 covers 13 residues. DNA of the CDR3: TGTGCCAGCAGCTTAGGCGATAACTATGGCTACACCTTC. It codes for CASSLGDNYGYTF. The full variable domain, in which reference TRBV7-9 and TRBJ1-2 provide the parts outside the CDR3, is DTGVSQNPRHKITKRGQNVTFRCDPISEHNRLYWYRQTLGQGPEFLTYFQNEAQLEKSRLLSDRFSAERPKGSFSTLEIQRTEQGDSAMYLCASSLGDNYGYTFGSGTRLTVV.

As concerns this clone: The same CDR3 can be traced to other DNA sequences in this sample. As DNA, the CDR3 is TGTGCCAGCAGTGGACTAGTAAATGAGCAGTTCTTC. As protein: CASSGLVNEQFF. This chain joins TRBV25-1 and TRBJ2-1, with D possibly TRBD2 on 6 matching bases. V lost 4 bases and J lost 7, with 8 bases in between. Germline-derived CDR1 and CDR2 are MGHDK and SYGVNS. The length of the CDR3 is 12 residues.

The chain is built from TRBV19 and TRBJ2-5; weak D call: TRBD1 (6 bases). CDR3 length: 14 amino acids. Per the germline V gene, CDR1 is LNHDA and CDR2 is SQIVND (reference sequence). V lost 5 bases and J lost 1, with 11 bases in between. The DNA of the CDR3 is TGTGCCAGTAGTTACGACAGGACCCAAGAGACCCAGTACTTC. Its translation: CASSYDRTQETQYF.

This clone was seen more than once but under ten times. This rearrangement joins TRBV5-5 to TRBJ2-5; 8 positions agree with TRBD1. Germline CDR1 SGHKS, CDR2 YYEKEE (reference sequence). CDR3 size: 13 residues. Trimming cost V 5 bases and J 4 bases; bases outside gene matches: 4. The CDR3 region has the DNA TGTGCCAGCAGTGGACAGGGAGGAGAGACCCAGTACTTC. It yields the protein CASSGQGGETQYF. The full variable domain, in which reference TRBV5-5 and TRBJ2-5 provide the parts outside the CDR3, is DAGVTQSPTHLIKTRGQQVTLRCSPISGHKSVSWYQQVLGQGPQFIFQYYEKEERGRGNFPDRFSARQFPNYSSELNVNALLLGDSALYLCASSGQGGETQYFGPGTRLLVL.

The rearrangement uses TRBV29-1 and TRBJ2-1; 7 bases fit TRBD1. J was trimmed by 3 bases and V by 7 bases; bases with no gene match: 6. Germline CDR1 reads SQVTM; CDR2 reads ANQGSEA. The CDR3 loop spans 13 amino acids. The CDR3 region has the DNA TGCAGCGCCCGAGGGGACAGCTACAATGAGCAGTTCTTC. This sequence encodes CSARGDSYNEQFF.

This clone was counted a few times. The rearrangement links TRBV9 to TRBJ2-5, with 9 bases aligning to TRBD2. Trimming at V came to 3 bases and at J to 2 bases, leaving 5 bases not matched to a gene. The germline V gene encodes CDR1 SGDLS and CDR2 YYNGEE. CDR3 length equals 15 residues. Here the CDR3 reads CASSARLAAQETQYF. The CDR3 nucleotides read TGTGCCAGCAGCGCAAGACTAGCGGCTCAAGAGACCCAGTACTTC.

The chain couples TRBV6-6 to TRBJ1-2; TRBD1 is a possible D gene (6 bases). The CDR3 consists of 16 residues. Germline V lookup: CDR1 MNHNY, CDR2 SVGAGI (reference sequence). V was shortened by 7 bases and J by 6 bases, with 24 bases between the two germline ends. The CDR3 sequence is CASTISSRQATDGYTF. CDR3 in DNA: TGTGCCAGCACGATCTCCTCCCGACAGGCGACCGATGGCTACACCTTC.

As DNA, the CDR3 is TGCGCCAGCAGCTGGGACAGGACTTATGGCTACACCTTC. Translation: CASSWDRTYGYTF. The genes are TRBV5-1 and TRBJ1-2; 8 bases agree with TRBD1. CDR1 and CDR2 (germline): SGHRS, YFSETQ. With 3 bases clipped from V and 5 bases from J, the junction kept 3 bases outside the gene matches. The CDR3 is 13 residues long.

For the CDR3, the DNA is TGTGCCAGCAGTTTTTCGGCAGGCTCCTACAATGAGCAGTTCTTC. Translation: CASSFSAGSYNEQFF. This chain connects TRBV28 to TRBJ2-1; D is unclear. Germline CDR1 is MDHEN and CDR2 is SYDVKM. With 3 bases removed from V and 0 bases from J, the gap between germline ends came to 9 bases. The CDR3 runs to 15 residues.

The J gene is TRBJ1-2, the V gene TRBV5-4; the match to TRBD1 covers 9 bases. There are 15 residues in the CDR3. V shed 0 bases, J shed 7 bases, and the junction held 7 bases outside the gene matches. Germline V gene data show CDR1 as SGHNT and CDR2 as YYREEE (reference sequence). For the CDR3, the DNA is TGTGCCAGCAGCTTGGAATCTAACAGGGGGCGTGGCTACACCTTC. Protein product: CASSLESNRGRGYTF.

This clone has only a few counts. V is TRBV5-8 and J is TRBJ2-2, with D unclear. Trimming took 0 bases from V and 2 from J, leaving 11 bases between them. Germline CDR1 and CDR2: SGHTS and YDEGEE. The CDR3 covers 16 residues. CDR3: CASSLVLRLNTGELFF. CDR3 in DNA: TGTGCCAGCAGCTTGGTTTTGCGGTTAAACACCGGGGAGCTGTTTTTT.

This chain links TRBV19 with TRBJ1-1; TRBD1 is a possible D gene (6 bases). Deletions cut 5 bases from V and 1 base from J, with 14 bases between. Germline CDR1 reads LNHDA; CDR2 reads SQIVND (reference sequence). This CDR3 spans 15 amino acids. CDR3 coding DNA: TGTGCCAGTAGTCCTAGGACAGCAGGGAACACTGAAGCTTTCTTT. Its protein product is CASSPRTAGNTEAFF.

This clone was observed a handful of times. The chain combines TRBV6-6 with TRBJ2-2; no clear D. Germline V gene sequence: CDR1 MNHNY, CDR2 SVGAGI (reference sequence). The CDR3 extends over 14 amino acids. The V and J ends lost 4 bases and 4 bases respectively, with 10 bases between them. The CDR3 bases are TGTGCCAGCAGTTCCCCCACCGGCACCGGGGAGCTGTTTTTT. Amino acid sequence: CASSSPTGTGELFF.

The chain couples TRBV7-9 to TRBJ1-4, with TRBD1 as a possible D gene (6 bases). The germline V gene has CDR1 SEHNR and CDR2 FQNEAQ (reference sequence). Trimming shortened V by 2 bases and J by 3 bases, and 13 bases separated the two germline ends. CDR3 length: 16 amino acids. The CDR3 region has the DNA TGTGCCAGCAGCTTAAATCCACAGGGTTCTAATGAAAAACTGTTTTTT. This gives the protein CASSLNPQGSNEKLFF.